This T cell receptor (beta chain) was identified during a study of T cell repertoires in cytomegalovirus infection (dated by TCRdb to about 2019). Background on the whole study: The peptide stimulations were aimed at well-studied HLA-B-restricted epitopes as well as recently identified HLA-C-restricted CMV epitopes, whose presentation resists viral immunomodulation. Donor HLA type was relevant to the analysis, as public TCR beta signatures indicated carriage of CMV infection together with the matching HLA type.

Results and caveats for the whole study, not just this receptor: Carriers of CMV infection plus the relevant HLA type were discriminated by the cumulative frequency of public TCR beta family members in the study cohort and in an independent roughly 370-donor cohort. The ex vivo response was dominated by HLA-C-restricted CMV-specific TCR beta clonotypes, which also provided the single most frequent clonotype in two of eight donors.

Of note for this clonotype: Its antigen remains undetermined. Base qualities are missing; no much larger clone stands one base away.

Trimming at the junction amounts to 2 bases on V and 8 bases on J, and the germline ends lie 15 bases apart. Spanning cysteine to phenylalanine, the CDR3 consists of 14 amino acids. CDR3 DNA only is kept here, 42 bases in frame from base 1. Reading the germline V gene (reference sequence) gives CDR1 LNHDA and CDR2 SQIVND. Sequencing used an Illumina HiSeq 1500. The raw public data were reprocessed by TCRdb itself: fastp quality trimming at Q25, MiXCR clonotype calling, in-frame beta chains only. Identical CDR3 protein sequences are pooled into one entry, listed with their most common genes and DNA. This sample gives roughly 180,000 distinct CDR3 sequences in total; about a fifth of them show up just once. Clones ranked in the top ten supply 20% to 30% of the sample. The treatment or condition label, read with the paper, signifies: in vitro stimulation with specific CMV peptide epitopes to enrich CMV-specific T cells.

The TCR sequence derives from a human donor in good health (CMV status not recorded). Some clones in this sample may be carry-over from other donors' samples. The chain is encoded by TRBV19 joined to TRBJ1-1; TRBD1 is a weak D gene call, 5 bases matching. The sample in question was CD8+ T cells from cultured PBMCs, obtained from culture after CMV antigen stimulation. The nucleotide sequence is TGTGCCAGTAGTATAAGGGGCGGAGGACCCGAAGCTTTCTTT. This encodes CASSIRGGGPEAFF.